The clone carrying this TCR beta chain was seen a few times. What it binds is not known. The V end was cut by 5 bases, the J end by 0 bases, with 12 bases between. Per germline, CDR1 SGHTA and CDR2 FQGTGA. The CDR3 has 15 amino acids. This entry belongs to a study of T-cell reconstitution after alpha-beta-depleted transplantation in children. Overall study findings and caveats: Alpha-beta T cells about two months after transplant reportedly derived from several hundred expanded graft clones.

TCRbeta library construction was performed incorporating unique molecular identifiers. TCRdb recomputed calls from the PCR reads with MiXCR, one row per CDR3 protein. This table holds about 240,000 distinct CDR3 sequences, about 25% found once. Material: PBMCs, obtained before TCRalphabeta/CD19-depleted stem cell transplant. The receptor's source is a girl between 2 and 10 years old with Fanconi anemia, due to receive a stem cell transplant. The rearrangement joins TRBV7-3 to TRBJ2-3; tentative D call: TRBD1 (5 bases). The CDR3 DNA reads TGTGCCAGCAGCCCAGGGTTCACGAGCACAGATACGCAGTATTTT. Translated, it gives CASSPGFTSTDTQYF. The whole variable domain, filled in from reference TRBV7-3 and TRBJ2-3, reads GAGVSQTPSNKVTEKGKYVELRCDPISGHTALYWYRQSLGQGPEFLIYFQGTGAADDSGLPNDRFFAVRPEGSVSTLKIQRTERGDSAVYLCASSPGFTSTDTQYFGPGTRLTVL.